The 28 T cell receptor beta chains below come from one sample, sequenced in a study of CXCR3-negative and CXCR3-positive naive CD8 T cells (dated by TCRdb to the late 2010s). What these receptors recognize is not known. For sequencing, a NextSeq 550 was employed. The Human TCR Profiling Kit (MiLaboratory) was used to make UMI-labeled 5' RACE TRB cDNA libraries. Reprocessed by TCRdb, the reads give a single entry per CDR3 protein sequence, without DNA. The table held for this sample gives over 100,000 distinct CDR3 sequences. The ten largest clones represent 0.4% to 0.5% of the sample. The investigation overall reported the following: TRB CDR3s from CXCR3-positive naive cells showed higher hydrophobicity (lower Kidera factor 4), lower energy, and higher strength and volume indices than CXCR3-negative naive cells.

What was sequenced was naive CXCR3+ CD8+ T cells from blood. The cell subset or site label, as the study defines it: CD45RO-CCR7+CD27+CD95- naive CD8+ T cells expressing CXCR3 (TNR3+). The receptors stem from a human donor in good health. Some clones in this sample may be carry-over from other donors' samples.

J is TRBJ2-1 and V is TRBV4-1. Germline V gene lookup returns CDR1 MGHRA and CDR2 YSYEKL. The CDR3 has 16 residues. CDR3 sequence reads: CASRPTSKSSYNEQFF.

This chain links TRBV14 with TRBJ2-1. Germline values: CDR1 SGHDN, CDR2 FVKESK. The CDR3 totals 17 residues. CDR3 residues: CASSQESENTRIGEQFF.

The CDR3 is CASRHREGQPQHF. The chain combines TRBV19 with TRBJ1-5. The V gene's germline CDR1 is LNHDA and CDR2 SQIVND (reference sequence). The CDR3 has 13 amino acids.

This chain joins TRBV20-1 and TRBJ2-7; the TRBD2 assignment by TCRdb is unverifiable without DNA. The CDR3 sequence is 15 residues long. Looked up from germline, CDR1 is DFQATT and CDR2 is SNEGSKA (reference sequence). CDR3 sequence reads: CSARAYSLDSYEQYF.

V usage is TRBV28 and J usage is TRBJ2-1; no DNA is available, so the TRBD2 call from TCRdb remains unchecked. Germline V gene data show CDR1 as MDHEN and CDR2 as SYDVKM. The CDR3 length is 16 residues. The CDR3 here is CASSFNLAGVVNEQFF. Looking up the rest from reference TRBV28 and TRBJ2-1 gives the full variable domain: DVKVTQSSRYLVKRTGEKVFLECVQDMDHENMFWYRQDPGLGLRLIYFSYDVKMKEKGDIPEGYSVSREKKERFSLILESASTNQTSMYLCASSFNLAGVVNEQFFGPGTRLTVL.

The V call is TRBV29-1, the J call TRBJ2-1; there is no DNA to check the TCRdb D call of TRBD2. From germline, CDR1 is SQVTM and CDR2 ANQGSEA. There are 14 residues in the CDR3. CDR3: CSVEKGLGYNEQFF.

CDR3 in amino acids: CASSLVGRDTQYF. The chain uses TRBV7-3 and TRBJ2-3. The CDR3 sequence is 13 residues long. Germline V CDR1 and CDR2: SGHTA, FQGTGA.

CDR3 sequence reads: CATRDRSSYEQYF. V is TRBV15 and J is TRBJ2-7; TCRdb designates TRBD1, a call that cannot be tested without DNA. The length of the CDR3 is 13 residues. Germline V gene sequence: CDR1 LNHNV, CDR2 YYDKDF (reference sequence).

This chain uses TRBV12-3 or TRBV12-4 with TRBJ2-1; TCRdb lists TRBD1, though no DNA is available to test this call. The CDR3 has 15 residues. This chain's CDR3 is CASSLRPDALSEQFF.

V usage is TRBV4-3 and J usage is TRBJ1-1; TCRdb returns TRBD1, unconfirmable since there is no DNA. CDR3 size: 18 residues. From germline, CDR1 is LGHNA and CDR2 YSLEER. The CDR3 reads CASSQDIGDRYMNTEAFF.

This rearrangement joins TRBV29-1 to TRBJ2-1; the TRBD1 assignment by TCRdb is unverifiable without DNA. The CDR3 contains 12 residues. CDR1 and CDR2 (germline): SQVTM, ANQGSEA. The CDR3 reads CSVEAGGNEQFF.

CDR3 sequence reads: CASTRTGGPEAFF. The J gene is TRBJ1-1, the V gene TRBV7-9; the D call from TCRdb, TRBD1, cannot be confirmed without DNA. Germline CDR1 reads SEHNR; CDR2 reads FQNEAQ (reference sequence). This CDR3 is 13 amino acids long.

The chain employs TRBV4-1 and TRBJ2-1; TCRdb indicates TRBD2, and absent DNA this call remains unverified. In germline, CDR1 is MGHRA, CDR2 YSYEKL. The CDR3 has 16 amino acids. CDR3 loop: CASSQDPSGRQGEQFF.

J is TRBJ2-2 and V is TRBV29-1; with no DNA, the TCRdb D assignment of TRBD2 cannot be verified. Germline V gives CDR1 SQVTM, CDR2 ANQGSEA. The CDR3 spans 14 residues. This chain's CDR3 is CSVVGREDTGELFF.

The chain employs TRBV7-9 and TRBJ2-7; TCRdb outputs TRBD2, but without DNA this stays unchecked. CDR1 SEHNR and CDR2 FQNEAQ come from the germline V gene (reference sequence). The CDR3 spans 14 residues. CDR3 sequence: CASSSASGLNEQYF.

The genes are TRBV29-1 and TRBJ1-2; TCRdb's assignment of TRBD1 cannot be checked, as there is no DNA. CDR3 length equals 14 residues. Germline V lookup: CDR1 SQVTM, CDR2 ANQGSEA. The CDR3 sequence: CSVEGRGSFYGYTF.

This rearrangement joins TRBV6-4 to TRBJ2-1; lacking DNA, the TRBD2 call made by TCRdb goes unchecked. Germline V CDR1 and CDR2: MRHNA, SNTAGT. The CDR3 has 16 amino acids. The chain's CDR3 is CASSDSASGEYNEQFF.

The chain couples TRBV20-1 to TRBJ2-5; the TRBD2 assignment by TCRdb is unverifiable without DNA. CDR1 and CDR2 (germline): DFQATT, SNEGSKA (reference sequence). The CDR3 runs 14 residues. The CDR3 sequence: CSASSQRYQETQYF.

V and J are TRBV19 and TRBJ2-1. CDR3 length: 14 amino acids. CDR1 LNHDA and CDR2 SQIVND come from the germline V gene (reference sequence). The CDR3 loop is CASSFTGPYNEQFF.

This chain links TRBV14 with TRBJ1-3. CDR3 length equals 17 residues. Germline V gene sequence: CDR1 SGHDN, CDR2 FVKESK. CDR3 sequence: CASSQEVGGSSGNTIYF.

V and J are TRBV6-2 or TRBV6-3 and TRBJ2-7; TCRdb's D gene call, TRBD1, goes unchecked for lack of DNA. Germline loops: CDR1 MNHEY, CDR2 SVGEGT. The length of the CDR3 is 13 residues. CDR3 in amino acids: CASSVHTGVEQYF.

The chain is built from TRBV27 and TRBJ2-7; TCRdb proposes TRBD2, but this gene call is untestable without DNA. In germline, CDR1 is MNHEY, CDR2 SMNVEV (reference sequence). CDR3 length: 14 amino acids. The CDR3 loop reads CASSYSGSVNEQYF.

The rearrangement joins TRBV9 to TRBJ1-2; TCRdb selects TRBD1, and the lack of DNA leaves this call unchecked. The CDR3 is 15 residues long. Germline V gene lookup returns CDR1 SGDLS and CDR2 YYNGEE. The CDR3 spells CASSVVSGPQDGYTF.

The chain combines TRBV14 with TRBJ2-7. This CDR3 region has 13 residues. Germline assignment: CDR1 SGHDN and CDR2 FVKESK. The CDR3 sequence: CPSSLQSSYEQYF.

This chain connects TRBV19 to TRBJ2-7; TCRdb returns TRBD2, unconfirmable since there is no DNA. This CDR3 has 14 amino acids. Per the germline V gene, CDR1 is LNHDA and CDR2 is SQIVND (reference sequence). CDR3 sequence reads: CASSQASGIYEQYF.

CDR3 protein: CSVEDPGGGVYTEAFF. V and J are TRBV29-1 and TRBJ1-1. The CDR3 has 16 amino acids. CDR1 and CDR2 from the germline V gene are SQVTM and ANQGSEA.

The chain couples TRBV27 to TRBJ2-1; checking the TCRdb D call of TRBD2 is not possible without DNA. CDR3 length: 16 residues. Germline loops: CDR1 MNHEY, CDR2 SMNVEV (reference sequence). This CDR3 reads CASSPDAGGLDNEQFF.

V is TRBV4-2 and J is TRBJ2-5; the TCRdb D gene call, TRBD1, has no DNA to confirm it. The V gene's germline CDR1 is LGHNA and CDR2 YNFKEQ. The CDR3 extends over 15 amino acids. CDR3 region: CASSHSRGAQETQYF.